These 19 T cell receptor beta chains share one sample of origin, sequenced in a study of shared clonotypes between healthy human individuals. The assay was immunoSEQ multiplex PCR, and TCRdb's table has in-frame clones only and misses some. Here the sample spans more than 450,000 clones, 70% to 80% being singletons. Sequencing was done on a sample of PBMCs. These TCRs come from a woman aged 35 to 49 in good health. Some clones in this sample may be carry-over from other donors' samples.

The CDR3 nucleotides are TGTGCCAGCAGCTCCGGACGGTCCTCTGGAAACACCATATATTTT. Its protein product is CASSSGRSSGNTIYF. The V and J genes are TRBV7-8 and TRBJ1-3; D is unclear. With 4 bases removed from V and 0 bases from J, the gap between germline ends came to 10 bases. The CDR3 is 15 residues long. Per germline, CDR1 SGHVS and CDR2 FQNEAQ.

This clone was counted a few times. This sequence joins TRBV7-3 and TRBJ2-1, with D unresolved. This CDR3 comprises 12 residues. Trimming shortened V by 5 bases and J by 12 bases, and 14 bases separated the two germline ends. Germline lookup yields CDR1 SGHTA and CDR2 FQGTGA. The CDR3: CASSPLDAGQFF. Written as DNA, the CDR3 is TGTGCCAGCAGCCCCCTCGATGCCGGGCAGTTCTTC.

V is TRBV4-1 and J is TRBJ2-3, with 8 bases that match TRBD2. The CDR3 is 15 amino acids. Unmatched junction bases numbered 4, after V lost 0 bases and J lost 5 bases. Germline CDR1 reads MGHRA; CDR2 reads YSYEKL. CDR3 nucleotide sequence: TGCGCCAGCAGCCAAGATGGGCTAGCGGGAGATACGCAGTATTTT. Protein: CASSQDGLAGDTQYF.

This chain connects TRBV5-1 to TRBJ2-2; TRBD2 agrees at 7 bases. The CDR3 is 16 amino acids. Germline V gene data show CDR1 as SGHRS and CDR2 as YFSETQ. With 5 bases clipped from V and 1 base from J, the junction kept 8 bases outside the gene matches. This CDR3 reads CASSPSGALNTGELFF. CDR3 bases: TGCGCCAGCAGTCCGAGCGGGGCCTTGAACACCGGGGAGCTGTTTTTT. The full variable domain, with the rest looked up from reference TRBV5-1 and TRBJ2-2, is KAGVTQTPRYLIKTRGQQVTLSCSPISGHRSVSWYQQTPGQGLQFLFEYFSETQRNKGNFPGRFSGRQFSNSRSEMNVSTLELGDSALYLCASSPSGALNTGELFFGEGSRLTVL.

This clone occurred many times. CDR3 DNA: TGTGCCAGCAGTGCGGGGTATTCCGAACGGGAGCAGTTCTTC. This encodes CASSAGYSEREQFF. The chain joins TRBV2 to TRBJ2-1, with D maybe TRBD2 (5 bases). Trimming stripped 4 bases from V and 10 bases from J, with 17 bases between. This CDR3 is 14 amino acids long. From germline, CDR1 is SNHLY and CDR2 FYNNEI.

The J gene is TRBJ1-5, the V gene TRBV28; TRBD1 matches at 8 bases. Germline V lookup: CDR1 MDHEN, CDR2 SYDVKM. The CDR3 loop spans 15 amino acids. J was trimmed by 3 bases and V by 5 bases; bases with no gene match: 6. Here the CDR3 reads CASSGLTGANQPQHF. CDR3 sequence (DNA): TGTGCCAGCAGTGGACTGACAGGGGCCAATCAGCCCCAGCATTTT.

CDR3 nucleotide sequence: TGTGCCAGCAGCCCACCCTACAGGGGTACCTACAATGAGCAGTTCTTC. Protein: CASSPPYRGTYNEQFF. This chain uses TRBV7-9 with TRBJ2-1, with 7 bases lining up with TRBD1. There are 16 residues in the CDR3. V shed 5 bases and J 2 bases; nucleotides not matched to a gene: 9. The V gene's germline CDR1 is SEHNR and CDR2 FQNEAQ (reference sequence).

This chain links TRBV27 with TRBJ2-1; a possible D gene is TRBD2 (5 bases). The CDR3 runs 13 residues. CDR1 MNHEY and CDR2 SMNVEV come from the germline V gene (reference sequence). V dropped 2 bases and J dropped 7 bases, with 9 bases sitting between them. The CDR3 region has the DNA TGTGCCAGCAGTTTAAGCGGCCTTAATGAGCAGTTCTTC. Encoded protein: CASSLSGLNEQFF.

The rearrangement uses TRBV4-1 and TRBJ1-3; no definite D call. The V gene's germline CDR1 is MGHRA and CDR2 YSYEKL. The CDR3 has 15 residues. Trimming removed 1 base at V and 0 bases at J, with 7 bases between. The CDR3 loop reads CASSQVGVSGNTIYF. Written as DNA, the CDR3 is TGCGCCAGCAGCCAAGTCGGGGTCTCTGGAAACACCATATATTTT.

The chain links TRBV19 to TRBJ2-1; 10 bases are a match to TRBD1. Trimming removed 5 bases from V and 10 bases from J; junction bases left unmatched: 14. CDR3 length: 16 amino acids. Germline V lookup: CDR1 LNHDA, CDR2 SQIVND (reference sequence). CDR3 residues: CASSPRDRGPKPEQFF. The CDR3 DNA sequence: TGTGCCAGTAGTCCGAGGGACAGGGGCCCCAAACCGGAGCAGTTCTTC.

The chain is built from TRBV7-9 and TRBJ2-1; D remains unclear. This CDR3 is 13 amino acids long. CDR1 is SEHNR, CDR2 FQNEAQ, per germline (reference sequence). V lost 1 base and J lost 5, with 6 bases in between. The CDR3 bases are TGTGCCAGCAGCTTAGGCGCTAACAATGAGCAGTTCTTC. Translation: CASSLGANNEQFF.

The chain combines TRBV19 with TRBJ2-5; D uncertain. CDR1 is LNHDA and CDR2 is SQIVND in the germline V gene (reference sequence). This CDR3 is built from 15 residues. The V end lost 3 bases, the J end lost 1 base, and 12 bases lay between the germline ends. The CDR3 DNA is TGTGCCAGTAGTATTTCTAGTCTCCCCCAAGAGACCCAGTACTTC. Its translation is CASSISSLPQETQYF.

This chain uses TRBV6-1 with TRBJ1-5; TRBD1 agrees at 7 bases. The CDR3 runs 15 residues. Germline loops: CDR1 MNHNS, CDR2 SASEGT. The junction had 6 bases not matched to a gene; V was cut back by 2 bases and J by 5 bases. The CDR3 nucleotides are TGTGCCAGCAGTGAACAGGGGGTGAAGTATCAGCCCCAGCATTTT. Translating it yields CASSEQGVKYQPQHF.

The chain carries TRBV2 and TRBJ2-1; 13 bases are a match to TRBD2. CDR1 is SNHLY and CDR2 is FYNNEI in the germline V gene. The CDR3 covers 17 residues. The J segment lost 7 bases and the V segment lost 3 bases, leaving 9 bases of the junction unmatched. CDR3 DNA: TGTGCCAGCAGTGACCCCGGACTAGCGGGAGTGAGGAATGAGCAGTTCTTC. Translating it yields CASSDPGLAGVRNEQFF.

This chain connects TRBV18 to TRBJ2-4; D could derive from TRBD1 or TRBD2 (5 bases each). Trimming took 3 bases from V and 9 from J, leaving 21 bases between them. CDR1 and CDR2 from the germline V gene are KGHSH and LQKENI. The CDR3 runs to 16 residues. This chain's CDR3 is CASSPPTATSGGIQYF. CDR3 DNA sequence: TGTGCCAGCTCACCCCCGACGGCCACCTCTGGGGGCATTCAGTACTTC.

This chain connects TRBV7-7 to TRBJ2-1, with D possibly matching TRBD1 (6 bases). The CDR3 has 12 residues. V lost 5 bases and J lost 12, with 14 bases in between. Germline V CDR1 and CDR2: SSHAT, FNYEAQ (reference sequence). This CDR3 reads CASSQPGAVQFF. The CDR3, as DNA: TGTGCCAGCAGCCAACCAGGGGCTGTGCAGTTCTTC.

The genes are TRBV9 and TRBJ2-5; possible D gene TRBD2, 5 bases. CDR1 is SGDLS, CDR2 YYNGEE, per germline. The CDR3 length is 15 residues. V dropped 3 bases and J dropped 3 bases, with 15 bases sitting between them. CDR3 nucleotide sequence: TGTGCCAGCAGCGACGGGATGCGGGCCGAAGAGACCCAGTACTTC. Residues: CASSDGMRAEETQYF.

This CDR3 is CSVEDSPSDQETQYF. The CDR3 DNA reads TGCAGCGTTGAAGACTCCCCGTCCGACCAAGAGACCCAGTACTTC. The rearrangement links TRBV29-1 to TRBJ2-5; D not certain. The germline V gene has CDR1 SQVTM and CDR2 ANQGSEA. The germline V and J ends were trimmed by 0 bases and 0 bases, with 11 bases remaining between them. This CDR3 has 15 residues.

The chain has TRBV6-5 and TRBJ1-3; 7 bases line up with TRBD1. Germline CDR1 reads MNHEY; CDR2 reads SVGAGI. V trimming: 6 bases; J trimming: 0 bases; junction bases outside the gene matches: 5. This CDR3 has 15 amino acids. Here the CDR3 DNA reads TGTGCCAGCAGAACGCGGGACAGCTCTGGAAACACCATATATTTT. Encoded protein: CASRTRDSSGNTIYF.